The subject of this entry is one TCR beta chain. Its antigen remains unidentified. This sample is drawn from a study of response to subunit inactivated influenza vaccine. Germline V lookup: CDR1 SQVTM, CDR2 ANQGSEA. The germline V and J ends were trimmed by 7 bases and 5 bases, with 18 bases remaining between them. This CDR3 is built from 13 residues. Study-wide findings and caveats: Only a handful of new T cells, the authors suggested, are recruited with each seasonal influenza vaccination.

MiXCR, applied by TCRdb to the RT-PCR reads, yields one record per CDR3 protein. This sample yields around 710,000 distinct CDR3 sequences, of which about 15% are seen a single time; 5.5% to 7% belongs to the top ten. The J gene is TRBJ2-7, the V gene TRBV29-1; D is unclear. Sequences were derived from PBMCs from blood, sampled less than 15 days before vaccination. The sequence derives from a man in his forties or fifties who received an inactivated influenza vaccine. This CDR3 reads CSAAPFVRDEQYF. The CDR3 coding sequence is TGCAGCGCCGCTCCCTTCGTCCGGGACGAGCAGTACTTC.